These 29 T cell receptor beta chains share one sample of origin, sequenced in a study of T cell responses to AZD1222 COVID-19 vaccine. Measured with immunoSEQ multiplex PCR; TCRdb has only the in-frame clones, and not every one. The sample records 110,000 to 150,000 clones, roughly 88% being singletons. The sequenced sample was peripheral blood, obtained on day 0 of AZD1222 vaccination. Every receptor here comes from an adult in good health.

The gene calls are TRBV7-8 and TRBJ2-7; D is ambiguous. V was shortened by 0 bases and J by 10 bases, with 10 bases between the two germline ends. Germline V gene sequence: CDR1 SGHVS, CDR2 FQNEAQ. CDR3 length equals 12 residues. The CDR3 protein is CASSLAEELQYF. In DNA, the CDR3 is TGTGCCAGCAGCTTAGCTGAGGAGCTACAGTACTTC. Looking up the rest from reference TRBV7-8 and TRBJ2-7 gives the full variable domain: GAGVSQSPRYKVAKRGQDVALRCDPISGHVSLFWYQQALGQGPEFLTYFQNEAQLDKSGLPSDRFFAERPEGSVSTLKIQRTQQEDSAVYLCASSLAEELQYFGPGTRLTVT.

The chain employs TRBV28 and TRBJ2-7, with a weak D call TRBD1 (5 bases). Germline-derived CDR1 and CDR2 are MDHEN and SYDVKM. The CDR3 has 15 residues. Trimming pared 6 bases from V and 2 bases from J, leaving 17 bases between. This CDR3 is CASSPRAPSPYEQYF. The CDR3 nucleotides are TGTGCCAGCAGCCCCAGGGCCCCTAGTCCCTACGAGCAGTACTTC.

V and J are TRBV6-5 and TRBJ1-1; D remains unclear. CDR1 is MNHEY, CDR2 SVGAGI, per germline. The V and J ends lost 6 bases and 1 base respectively, with 12 bases between them. This CDR3 spans 14 amino acids. CDR3 residues: CASSFSVGNTEAFF. The DNA of the CDR3 is TGTGCCAGCAGCTTTTCAGTGGGGAACACTGAAGCTTTCTTT.

The rearrangement links TRBV2 to TRBJ1-4; D may be TRBD1 (6 bases). Trimming pared 6 bases from V and 0 bases from J, leaving 11 bases between. Germline CDR1 and CDR2: SNHLY and FYNNEI. This CDR3 has 15 amino acids. The CDR3 here is CASRLRTATNEKLFF. The CDR3 region has the DNA TGTGCCAGCAGGCTTCGGACAGCAACTAATGAAAAACTGTTTTTT.

CDR3 residues: CASSPTQGLNTEAFF. CDR3 in DNA: TGCGCCAGCAGCCCCACTCAAGGGTTGAACACTGAAGCTTTCTTT. V usage is TRBV5-1 and J usage is TRBJ1-1; unclear D gene. The CDR3 loop spans 15 amino acids. CDR1 is SGHRS and CDR2 is YFSETQ in the germline V gene. The V gene lost 4 bases and the J gene lost 0 bases, with 13 bases spanning the gap.

This clone was picked up a small number of times. V usage is TRBV6-4 and J usage is TRBJ1-1; the D is unclear. The V end was cut by 7 bases, the J end by 7 bases, with 16 bases between. The CDR3 length is 13 residues. The germline V gene encodes CDR1 MRHNA and CDR2 SNTAGT. The CDR3 DNA sequence: TGTGCCAGCACCCCCACTCGGGGAGGTGAAGCTTTCTTT. Translation gives CASTPTRGGEAFF.

The rearrangement joins TRBV5-1 to TRBJ1-2; 9 bases agree with TRBD1. The CDR3 length is 16 residues. The V segment lost 0 bases and the J segment 7 bases; nucleotides outside the gene matches: 10. CDR1 and CDR2 from the germline V gene are SGHRS and YFSETQ. The CDR3 loop reads CASSLGLSGTGIGYTF. CDR3 in DNA: TGCGCCAGCAGCTTGGGGTTAAGCGGGACAGGGATTGGCTACACCTTC.

This clone was counted a single time. The chain uses TRBV5-4 and TRBJ1-1; a weak D match, TRBD1 (6 bases). The germline gives CDR1 SGHNT, CDR2 YYREEE (reference sequence). The ends were cut back, 0 bases at V and 7 bases at J, with 13 bases in the middle. This CDR3 spans 14 amino acids. The CDR3 DNA follows: TGTGCCAGCAGCTTGGACAGGGTGTCAAATGAAGCTTTCTTT. Translation: CASSLDRVSNEAFF.

This chain uses TRBV10-3 with TRBJ1-3, with D unresolved. CDR1 is ENHRY, CDR2 SYGVKD, per germline. V was clipped by 2 bases and J by 1 base, with 12 bases between them. The length of the CDR3 is 16 residues. The CDR3 DNA reads TGTGCCATCAGTGAGCTAGAGGGATTTTCTGGAAACACCATATATTTT. This encodes CAISELEGFSGNTIYF.

The chain couples TRBV12-3 or TRBV12-4 to TRBJ1-1; 7 bases match TRBD1. The CDR3 loop spans 13 amino acids. Trimming removed 6 bases from V and 6 bases from J; junction bases left unmatched: 7. The CDR3 nucleotides are TGTGCCAGCAGGAAAGGGGGCCGCCCTGAAGCTTTCTTT. It is translated as CASRKGGRPEAFF.

This chain links TRBV9 with TRBJ1-3; D remains unclear. Germline loops: CDR1 SGDLS, CDR2 YYNGEE. V shed 1 base and J shed 0 bases, with 14 bases lying between them. This CDR3 has 17 amino acids. The CDR3 reads CASSVIPDSLSGNTIYF. The CDR3 coding sequence is TGTGCCAGCAGCGTAATTCCGGACTCCCTCTCTGGAAACACCATATATTTT.

The chain combines TRBV4-1 with TRBJ1-5; no clear D gene. The CDR3 is 13 residues long. Between the trimmed V and J ends, which lost 0 bases and 10 bases, there was a span of 10 bases. Germline V gives CDR1 MGHRA, CDR2 YSYEKL. The CDR3 coding sequence is TGCGCCAGCAGCCAAGATCGGGGAGATCCCCAGCATTTT. It translates to CASSQDRGDPQHF.

V usage is TRBV20-1 and J usage is TRBJ2-7; 7 bases align to TRBD2. J was trimmed by 2 bases and V by 3 bases; bases with no gene match: 13. CDR3 length equals 16 residues. Germline CDR1 reads DFQATT; CDR2 reads SNEGSKA (reference sequence). DNA for the CDR3: TGCAGTGCTAGTATTCAGCGGGCTAGCGGAACCTACGAGCAGTACTTC. It is translated as CSASIQRASGTYEQYF.

This chain's CDR3 is CASRPPDRSYEQYF. DNA of the CDR3: TGTGCCAGTAGGCCCCCGGACAGATCCTACGAGCAGTACTTC. The V gene is TRBV19, the J gene TRBJ2-7; tentative D call: TRBD1 (6 bases). This CDR3 is built from 14 residues. Germline CDR1 is LNHDA and CDR2 is SQIVND (reference sequence). Trimming stripped 6 bases from V and 1 base from J, with 13 bases between.

This clone was counted once. The V call is TRBV6-5, the J call TRBJ1-1; possibly TRBD1 for D (5 bases). This CDR3 spans 14 amino acids. Germline V gene data show CDR1 as MNHEY and CDR2 as SVGAGI. V was pared by 6 bases and J by 7 bases, with 18 bases between. CDR3 sequence (DNA): TGTGCCAGCAGGCTTAAGGGGTCCCTTGGTGAAGCTTTCTTT. Amino acid sequence: CASRLKGSLGEAFF.

V and J are TRBV3-1 (or the pseudogene TRBV3-2) and TRBJ1-1; D is unresolved. This CDR3 contains 16 residues. Germline V gives CDR1 LGHDT, CDR2 YNNKEL (reference sequence). V was clipped by 2 bases and J by 2 bases, with 15 bases between them. DNA for the CDR3: TGTGCCAGCAGCCAATTTAGGGTGGGCAGAAACACTGAAGCTTTCTTT. Protein sequence: CASSQFRVGRNTEAFF.

This sequence joins TRBV2 and TRBJ1-6, with 7 bases fitting TRBD1. This CDR3 contains 13 residues. Germline CDR1 reads SNHLY; CDR2 reads FYNNEI. Unmatched junction bases numbered 4, after V lost 6 bases and J lost 8 bases. Here the CDR3 reads CASRAGGDSPLHF. CDR3 sequence (DNA): TGTGCCAGCAGGGCAGGGGGGGATTCACCCCTCCACTTT.

The chain is built from TRBV4-2 and TRBJ2-1; no reliable D call. Germline-derived CDR1 and CDR2 are LGHNA and YNFKEQ. The CDR3 has 15 amino acids. The germline V and J ends were trimmed by 0 bases and 3 bases, with 9 bases remaining between them. CDR3 in amino acids: CASSQDQGFYNEQFF. Here the CDR3 DNA reads TGTGCCAGCAGCCAAGATCAAGGGTTCTACAATGAGCAGTTCTTC.

This chain uses TRBV5-4 with TRBJ1-1, with D tentatively TRBD1 (5 bases). The ends were cut back, 2 bases at V and 4 bases at J, with 9 bases in the middle. This CDR3 region has 13 residues. Germline CDR1 SGHNT, CDR2 YYREEE (reference sequence). CDR3 region: CASSFGGGTEAFF. The CDR3 DNA reads TGTGCCAGCAGCTTCGGGGGAGGCACTGAAGCTTTCTTT.

The chain recombines TRBV10-3 with TRBJ1-1; D is undetermined. Per germline, CDR1 ENHRY and CDR2 SYGVKD. V was pared by 3 bases and J by 1 base, with 9 bases between. There are 14 residues in the CDR3. The CDR3 DNA is TGTGCCATCAGTGAAATTGAAGGGAACACTGAAGCTTTCTTT. Translated, it gives CAISEIEGNTEAFF.

V gene TRBV6-1 combines with J gene TRBJ1-3, with 8 bases that match TRBD1. The CDR3 spans 16 residues. J gave up 3 bases and V 2 bases, and 6 bases lay outside the gene matches. From germline, CDR1 is MNHNS and CDR2 SASEGT. The CDR3 coding sequence is TGTGCCAGCAGTGAATTCCCGACAGGGGTTGGAAACACCATATATTTT. It yields the protein CASSEFPTGVGNTIYF.

The rearrangement uses TRBV7-2 and TRBJ2-1; D unresolved. This CDR3 comprises 17 residues. Per germline, CDR1 SGHTA and CDR2 FQGNSA. V was clipped by 1 base and J by 4 bases, with 17 bases between them. The CDR3: CASSLDAQSGLYNEQFF. CDR3 DNA: TGTGCCAGCAGCTTAGATGCCCAATCGGGCCTTTACAATGAGCAGTTCTTC.

This clone was found a few times. The V and J genes are TRBV2 and TRBJ2-7; D assignment may be TRBD1 or TRBD2 (5 bases each). Per the germline V gene, CDR1 is SNHLY and CDR2 is FYNNEI. V was trimmed by 6 bases and J by 3 bases, leaving 15 bases between them. The CDR3 loop spans 14 amino acids. The CDR3 nucleotides read TGTGCCAGCAGCCCTGGGACGGGGAGCTACGAGCAGTACTTC. It codes for CASSPGTGSYEQYF.

This chain joins TRBV9 and TRBJ1-3; 8 positions match TRBD1. Germline CDR1 SGDLS, CDR2 YYNGEE. The CDR3 runs 15 residues. V lost 4 bases, J lost 4 bases, and 7 bases stayed unmatched. CDR3 amino acids: CASSPGQGVGNTIYF. The CDR3 nucleotides read TGTGCCAGCAGCCCTGGACAGGGAGTGGGAAACACCATATATTTT.

V is TRBV6-5 and J is TRBJ1-2, with no clear D. CDR1 MNHEY and CDR2 SVGAGI come from the germline V gene. This CDR3 has 15 residues. The V gene lost 0 bases and the J gene lost 1 base, with 9 bases spanning the gap. The CDR3, as DNA: TGTGCCAGCAGTTACTCGTATAGGGATAACTATGGCTACACCTTC. Its protein is CASSYSYRDNYGYTF.

In this sample, this clone turned up once. The chain combines TRBV6-6 with TRBJ1-1; 7 nucleotides agree with TRBD1. V gave up 6 bases and J gave up 8 bases; unmatched junction bases: 6. CDR3 length: 12 residues. Germline V CDR1 and CDR2: MNHNY, SVGAGI (reference sequence). The CDR3 sequence is CASRVDRVEAFF. CDR3 in DNA: TGTGCCAGCAGGGTAGACAGGGTAGAAGCTTTCTTT.

The chain recombines TRBV29-1 with TRBJ1-2, with 7 nucleotides matching TRBD1. Germline loops: CDR1 SQVTM, CDR2 ANQGSEA. V dropped 6 bases and J dropped 1; count of bases not matched to a gene: 5. The CDR3 contains 13 residues. This CDR3 reads CSVTRDSNYGYTF. As DNA, the CDR3 is TGCAGCGTCACCCGGGACAGTAACTATGGCTACACCTTC.

The J gene is TRBJ1-2, the V gene TRBV29-1; D remains ambiguous. Germline V CDR1 and CDR2: SQVTM, ANQGSEA. Trimming cost V 4 bases and J 0 bases, with 6 bases left between them. The CDR3 is 12 residues long. Written as DNA, the CDR3 is TGCAGCGTTGGAGGAACTAACTATGGCTACACCTTC. This translates into CSVGGTNYGYTF.

The table lists this clone with a few counts. V usage is TRBV30 and J usage is TRBJ2-7; D uncertain. The CDR3 consists of 14 residues. The germline V gene has CDR1 GTSNPN and CDR2 SVGIG (reference sequence). V was cut by 0 bases and J by 5 bases, with 14 bases left in between. CDR3 sequence: CAWSVRAGRDEQYF. CDR3 nucleotides: TGTGCCTGGAGTGTAAGGGCAGGACGGGACGAGCAGTACTTC.